Listed below are T cell receptor beta chains from one sample, sequenced in a study of shared clonotypes between healthy human individuals. The repertoire was sequenced with immunoSEQ multiplex PCR; TCRdb's copy has only in-frame clones and lacks some. The sample holds roughly 680,000 clones, just under 75% seen once. The sequenced sample consisted of memory CD4+ T cells sorted from blood. These receptors all stem from a woman aged 25 to 39 in good health. The CDR3 runs from the conserved cysteine through the conserved F or W. A D gene is named only where the DNA matches it firmly. The listing skips clone size in some rows; elsewhere it reads once, few, many or a size class.

>-|TRBJ1-2|16|-|TRBV9
TGTGCCAGCAGCGTAACAATGGCAGGGGCGAACTATGGCTACACCTTC
CASSVTMAGANYGYTF
>-|TRBJ2-1|17|-|TRBV4-1
TGCGCCAGCAGCCAAGATTGGGGACGGAGCTCCTACAATGAGCAGTTCTTC
CASSQDWGRSSYNEQFF
>-|TRBJ2-1|11|-|TRBV14
TGTGCCAGCAGCCTTCACAATGAGCAGTTCTTC
CASSLHNEQFF
>-|TRBJ2-5|14|-|TRBV10-3
TGTGCCATCTGGGCAGGTAGGGCCGAAGAGACCCAGTACTTC
CAIWAGRAEETQYF
>-|TRBJ1-1|16|-|TRBV23-1
TGCGCCAGCAGTCAATCTTCGGCCAGGGTGAACACTGAAGCTTTCTTT
CASSQSSARVNTEAFF
>-|TRBJ2-5|15|-|TRBV21-1
TGTGCCAGCAGCAACCCCTTGGCGGGGGGCGAGACCCAGTACTTC
CASSNPLAGGETQYF
>-|TRBJ2-1|17|-|TRBV7-9
TGTGCCAGCAGCCCTCCCAATAGGGGGAGCTCCTACAATGAGCAGTTCTTC
CASSPPNRGSSYNEQFF
>-|TRBJ2-1|11|few|TRBV7-9
TGTGCCAGCAGCTACACGAATGAGCAGTTCTTC
CASSYTNEQFF
>-|TRBJ2-1|16|-|TRBV29-1
TGCAGCGTACCCGCCTCATGGGGGACGGACGTCGGTGAGCAGTTCTTC
CSVPASWGTDVGEQFF
>-|TRBJ1-5|16|-|TRBV23-1
TGCGCCAGCAGTGGGGGAGGGGGGGAGCGCAATCAGCCCCAGCATTTT
CASSGGGGERNQPQHF
>TRBD1|TRBJ2-7|14|few|TRBV28
TGTGCCAGCAGTTCGGGACAGGGACCCTACGAGCAGTACTTC
CASSSGQGPYEQYF
>TRBD1|TRBJ2-7|15|-|TRBV4-2
TGTGCCAGCAGCCAAGAGGACAGGGGATCCTACGAGCAGTACTTC
CASSQEDRGSYEQYF
>-|TRBJ2-7|13|-|TRBV14
TGTGCCAGCAGCCCCGACAACTCCTACGAGCAGTACTTC
CASSPDNSYEQYF
>-|TRBJ2-1|15|few|TRBV11-2
TGTGCCAGCAGCTTTGGGGTTTCCCCCTACAATGAGCAGTTCTTC
CASSFGVSPYNEQFF
>TRBD1|TRBJ2-7|15|-|TRBV28
TGTGCCAGCAGACCCCCCGGGACAGGGTACTACGAGCAGTACTTC
CASRPPGTGYYEQYF
>TRBD1|TRBJ2-1|15|once|TRBV6-4
TGTGCCAGCAGTCCCGGGACAGGGAGTTACAATGAGCAGTTCTTC
CASSPGTGSYNEQFF
>TRBD1|TRBJ2-2|16|-|TRBV5-6
TGTGCCAGCAGCTTTACCGGGACAGCGAACACCGGGGAGCTGTTTTTT
CASSFTGTANTGELFF
>TRBD1|TRBJ2-7|15|few|TRBV10-1
TGCGCCAGCAGTGAGCCGGGACAGGGTATGAACGAGCAGTACTTC
CASSEPGQGMNEQYF
>TRBD1|TRBJ2-3|15|-|TRBV5-4
TGTGCCAGCAGCTTGACGAGGACAGGGGTGGGTACGCAGTATTTT
CASSLTRTGVGTQYF
>TRBD1|TRBJ2-1|15|-|TRBV2
TGTGCCAGCAGTTGGGGACAGGGTTCCTACAATGAGCAGTTCTTC
CASSWGQGSYNEQFF
>-|TRBJ2-7|12|many|TRBV10-3
TGTGCCGTTGGACAAGAGGCCTACGAGCAGTACTTC
CAVGQEAYEQYF
>TRBD1|TRBJ1-3|18|-|TRBV28
TGTGCCAGCAGGGGTAGTGACGGGACAGGGACCTCTGGAAACACCATATATTTT
CASRGSDGTGTSGNTIYF
>TRBD1|TRBJ2-1|16|-|TRBV7-9
TGTGCCAGCAGCAGACAGGGTAGGGTCTCCTACAATGAGCAGTTCTTC
CASSRQGRVSYNEQFF
>-|TRBJ2-7|14|-|TRBV5-4
TGTGCCAGCAGCTTGGCGGGCGTCTCCTACGAGCAGTACTTC
CASSLAGVSYEQYF
>-|TRBJ2-2|15|few|TRBV19
TGTGCCAGTAGTTACCCACAGGTTAACACCGGGGAGCTGTTTTTT
CASSYPQVNTGELFF
>-|TRBJ2-7|12|-|TRBV2
TGTGCCAGCCGGGACGATGCCTACGAGCAGTACTTC
CASRDDAYEQYF
>-|TRBJ2-1|13|-|TRBV30
TGTGCCTCCCTTGCGACCGTTGAGAATGAGCAGTTCTTC
CASLATVENEQFF
>-|TRBJ1-5|15|-|TRBV15
TGTGCCACCGGGTGGACGACAGGCTTAAATCAGCCCCAGCATTTT
CATGWTTGLNQPQHF
>-|TRBJ2-5|14|-|TRBV2
TGTGCCAGTCGATGGGGGTCACTCCCCGAGACCCAGTACTTC
CASRWGSLPETQYF
>TRBD1|TRBJ2-5|17|-|TRBV28
TGTGCCAGCAGCGTAGCGAGGACAGGGCCGATTCGAGAGACCCAGTACTTC
CASSVARTGPIRETQYF
>TRBD2|TRBJ2-7|14|many|TRBV28
TGTGCCAGCACCGTAGCGGGAGAATTCTACGAGCAGTACTTC
CASTVAGEFYEQYF
>-|TRBJ2-4|15|few|TRBV7-2
TGTGCCAGCCAGAGATCCGCACTAGCCAAAAACATTCAGTACTTC
CASQRSALAKNIQYF
>-|TRBJ1-5|15|few|TRBV10-2
TGCGCCAGCAGTGAGTCTAGGGGGATCAATCAGCCCCAGCATTTT
CASSESRGINQPQHF
>-|TRBJ2-7|15|few|TRBV5-1
TGCGCCAGCAGGCCCGTTGCCGGGACACACTACGAGCAGTACTTC
CASRPVAGTHYEQYF
>-|TRBJ2-2|13|-|TRBV5-4
TGTGCCAGCAGCCCCGACTCATACGGGGAGCTGTTTTTT
CASSPDSYGELFF
>TRBD1|TRBJ1-3|14|few|TRBV6-1
TGTGCCAGCATGACAGGGGGCTCTGGAAACACCATATATTTT
CASMTGGSGNTIYF
>-|TRBJ2-1|15|-|TRBV6-4
TGTGCCAGCAGTGAATTTGGGACAACTTACAATGAGCAGTTCTTC
CASSEFGTTYNEQFF
>-|TRBJ1-5|14|-|TRBV4-2
TGTGCCAGCAGCCAAGGGGACAGCAATCAGCCCCAGCATTTT
CASSQGDSNQPQHF
>-|TRBJ2-7|15|-|TRBV28
TGTGCCAGCAGTTCCATCGGAAGCAGCTCCTACGAGCAGTACTTC
CASSSIGSSSYEQYF
>-|TRBJ2-5|15|once|TRBV28
TGTGCCAGCAGTTCCCTTGGTGATGGTATCGAGACCCAGTACTTC
CASSSLGDGIETQYF
>-|TRBJ1-5|15|once|TRBV14
TGTGCCAGCAGCCCAGGGCCGGAGAAAAATCAGCCCCAGCATTTT
CASSPGPEKNQPQHF
>TRBD2|TRBJ2-2|16|-|TRBV25-1
TGTGCCAGCAGTCCCCCGGGAGGGTATGTCTCCGGGGAGCTGTTTTTT
CASSPPGGYVSGELFF